This is a list of T cell receptor beta chains from one sample in a study of T cell repertoires in cytomegalovirus infection. TCRdb called the reads again in MiXCR, with one record for every CDR3 protein. Among some 800,000 distinct CDR3 sequences listed, about 27% were seen once. No cognate antigen is known for these TCRs. This material consisted of cultured CD8+ T cells from PBMCs, taken from culture after CMV antigen stimulation. The receptors were sampled from a human donor in good health (CMV status not recorded). Some clones in this sample may be carry-over from other donors' samples. Both conserved end residues are part of each CDR3. The order of the fields is V gene, J gene, clone size, D gene, CDR3 protein, CDR3 DNA. A D gene is named only where the DNA matches it firmly. Clone size is shown for a subset of rows, as once, few, many or a class of expanded clone.

TRBV7-8	TRBJ2-1	many	.	CASSLYRRRQGNNEQFF	TGTGCCAGCAGCTTATACAGACGACGGCAGGGTAACAATGAGCAGTTCTTC
TRBV6-6	TRBJ1-5	many	.	CASSPIWGNQPQHF	TGTGCCAGCAGCCCCATCTGGGGGAATCAGCCCCAGCATTTT
TRBV13	TRBJ1-5	.	.	CASSLGGGKRNQPQHF	TGTGCCAGCAGCTTAGGCGGGGGGAAACGCAATCAGCCCCAGCATTTT
TRBV7-2	TRBJ1-2	many	TRBD1	CASSSRDRANYGYTF	TGTGCCAGCAGCTCACGGGACAGAGCTAACTATGGCTACACCTTC
TRBV6-1	TRBJ2-5	.	.	CASSVVEYQETQYF	TGTGCCAGCAGCGTGGTGGAGTACCAAGAGACCCAGTACTTC
TRBV6-4	TRBJ1-2	few	.	CASSDSQGYYGYTF	TGTGCCAGCAGTGACTCACAGGGATACTATGGCTACACCTTC
TRBV4-1	TRBJ2-1	once	.	CASSLVLVIGNEQFF	TGCGCCAGCAGCCTTGTACTAGTTATTGGCAATGAGCAGTTCTTC
TRBV7-6	TRBJ1-1	.	.	CASTIAGETEAFF	TGTGCCAGCACCATTGCGGGGGAGACTGAAGCTTTCTTT
TRBV12-3/TRBV12-4	TRBJ2-2	many	.	CASSLEGVTGELFF	TGTGCCAGCAGTTTGGAGGGGGTCACCGGGGAGCTGTTTTTT
TRBV27	TRBJ2-1	few	.	CASSFTGSAGEQFF	TGTGCCAGCAGTTTTACGGGATCGGCTGGTGAGCAGTTCTTC
TRBV6-5	TRBJ2-1	few	.	CASSPIAGLEQFF	TGTGCCAGCAGCCCGATTGCAGGGCTTGAGCAGTTCTTC
TRBV27	TRBJ2-7	few	TRBD1	CASSQRQGFYEQYF	TGTGCCAGCAGTCAGAGACAGGGGTTCTACGAGCAGTACTTC
TRBV27	TRBJ2-1	few	TRBD1	CASSLGQGKNEQFF	TGTGCCAGCAGTTTGGGACAGGGGAAAAATGAGCAGTTCTTC
TRBV12-3/TRBV12-4	TRBJ2-3	.	TRBD2	CASTFLTAREPTDTQYF	TGTGCCAGCACTTTCCTCACAGCGCGGGAGCCCACAGATACGCAGTATTTT
TRBV2	TRBJ1-2	few	.	CASSPLYGYTF	TGTGCCAGCAGTCCCTTATATGGCTACACCTTC
TRBV6-6	TRBJ1-2	.	.	CASSYSNSWGYTF	TGTGCCAGCAGTTACTCTAACAGCTGGGGCTACACCTTC
TRBV12-3/TRBV12-4	TRBJ1-4	.	TRBD1	CASSSEDRGEKLFF	TGTGCCAGCAGCTCGGAGGACAGGGGCGAAAAACTGTTTTTT
TRBV15	TRBJ1-1	.	.	CATSREQGATEAFF	TGTGCCACCAGCAGAGAGCAGGGCGCCACTGAAGCTTTCTTT
TRBV9	TRBJ2-5	.	.	CASNVEGRKTQYF	TGTGCCAGCAACGTAGAGGGCAGAAAGACCCAGTACTTC
TRBV7-6	TRBJ1-2	.	TRBD1	CASSARQGYGYTF	TGTGCCAGCAGCGCGAGACAGGGTTACGGCTACACCTTC
TRBV5-4	TRBJ2-5	few	.	CAIPTGFQETQYF	TGTGCCATCCCCACAGGTTTCCAAGAGACCCAGTACTTC
TRBV27	TRBJ1-2	.	.	CASTKTPLYGYTF	TGTGCCAGCACCAAGACTCCCCTATATGGCTACACCTTC
TRBV19	TRBJ2-5	.	.	CASSMWQKETQYF	TGTGCCAGTAGTATGTGGCAGAAAGAGACCCAGTACTTC
TRBV7-9	TRBJ2-3	.	.	CASSFSGDIQDTQYF	TGTGCCAGCAGCTTCTCGGGGGACATTCAGGATACGCAGTATTTT
TRBV6-2/TRBV6-3	TRBJ2-3	many	.	CATEGDTQYF	TGTGCCACAGAGGGAGATACGCAGTATTTT
TRBV20-1	TRBJ1-1	.	.	CSARDLADSTEAFF	TGCAGTGCTAGAGATTTGGCCGACTCCACTGAAGCTTTCTTT
TRBV12-3/TRBV12-4	TRBJ2-7	few	TRBD2	CASSPGLVSEQYF	TGTGCCAGCAGTCCTGGACTAGTCTCCGAGCAGTACTTC
TRBV12-3/TRBV12-4	TRBJ2-7	many	.	CASSLGSPYEQYF	TGTGCCAGCAGTTTAGGGTCCCCCTACGAGCAGTACTTC
TRBV20-1	TRBJ1-6	.	.	CSANAPGHPSPLHF	TGCAGTGCAAACGCTCCGGGACATCCTTCACCCCTCCACTTT